The 19 T cell receptor beta chains below come from one sample, sequenced in a study of T cell repertoires in cytomegalovirus infection. TCRdb ran MiXCR on the reads and lists one entry per CDR3 protein. The sample has roughly 920,000 distinct CDR3 sequences, 25% to 40% seen once. These TCRs are of unknown antigen specificity. This material consisted of cultured CD8+ T cells from PBMCs, taken from culture after CMV antigen stimulation. Receptor source: a human donor in good health (CMV status not recorded). Some clones in this sample may be carry-over from other donors' samples.

This clonotype was found many times. Written as DNA, the CDR3 is TGTGCCAGCAGCCATCTAGCGGGGGGGGTGTCTCTCGAGCAGTACTTC. As protein: CASSHLAGGVSLEQYF. The chain carries TRBV7-8 and TRBJ2-7; 12 nucleotides match TRBD2. The CDR3 sequence is 16 residues long. The trim removed 5 bases at V and 6 bases at J, leaving 11 bases unmatched. CDR1 is SGHVS, CDR2 FQNEAQ, per germline.

This clonotype was recorded at least ten times. The CDR3 reads CASSLEDSPQETQYF. CDR3 DNA sequence: TGTGCCAGCAGCTTAGAGGACAGTCCCCAAGAGACCCAGTACTTC. The J gene is TRBJ2-5, the V gene TRBV7-2, with D perhaps TRBD1 (6 bases). This CDR3 comprises 15 residues. Germline loops: CDR1 SGHTA, CDR2 FQGNSA. Trimming cost V 1 base and J 1 base, with 10 bases left between them.

This clonotype was seen a few times. The CDR3 protein is CASSYPKRQEAFF. CDR3 coding DNA: TGTGCCAGCAGTTATCCTAAGCGGCAGGAAGCTTTCTTT. The chain links TRBV6-6 to TRBJ1-1; D uncertain. Trimming removed 3 bases from V and 8 bases from J, with 13 bases in between. Germline lookup yields CDR1 MNHNY and CDR2 SVGAGI (reference sequence). The CDR3 has 13 amino acids.

The sample holds many counts of this clonotype. The V call is TRBV7-9, the J call TRBJ1-2; perhaps TRBD1 as D (6 bases). Between the trimmed V and J ends, which lost 3 bases and 6 bases, there was a span of 8 bases. This CDR3 comprises 12 residues. Germline V gives CDR1 SEHNR, CDR2 FQNEAQ (reference sequence). Here the CDR3 reads CASSFPGDGYTF. The DNA for the CDR3 is TGTGCCAGCAGCTTTCCAGGGGATGGCTACACCTTC.

In this sample, this clonotype turned up many times. The junction and the germline gene differ at one end; a read error may be behind it. The chain employs TRBV7-7 and TRBJ2-3; 11 nucleotides align to TRBD1. The CDR3 runs to 17 residues. The germline V gene has CDR1 SSHAT and CDR2 FNYEAQ (reference sequence). The CDR3 spells CASSLHGQGAGTDTQYF. The CDR3 bases are TGTGCTAGCAGCTTACACGGACAGGGGGCAGGCACAGATACGCAGTATTTT.

This clonotype has a handful of counts. The rearrangement joins TRBV7-6 to TRBJ1-2; TRBD1 might be the D (5 bases). Per the germline V gene, CDR1 is SGHVS and CDR2 is FNYEAQ. The CDR3 extends over 14 amino acids. The V gene lost 5 bases and the J gene lost 2 bases, with 12 bases spanning the gap. The CDR3 bases are TGTGCCAGCAGCCAACCCGGGACGAACTATGGCTACACCTTC. It translates to CASSQPGTNYGYTF.

The gene calls are TRBV4-1 and TRBJ2-3; D uncertain. The germline V and J ends were trimmed by 0 bases and 1 base, with 14 bases remaining between them. Per germline, CDR1 MGHRA and CDR2 YSYEKL. This CDR3 is 17 amino acids long. DNA for the CDR3: TGCGCCAGCAGCCAAGACCGAGTGGGGATGGGCACAGATACGCAGTATTTT. Translating it yields CASSQDRVGMGTDTQYF.

As to this clonotype: A junction end diverges from the germline sequence, so it may reflect a read error. The CDR3 coding sequence is TGTGCCAACAGTCCCTTACAGGGGAATAGAGAGACCCAGTACTTC. Translation: CANSPLQGNRETQYF. The genes are TRBV6-8 and TRBJ2-5; 7 positions match TRBD1. The CDR3 is 15 amino acids. Per the germline V gene, CDR1 is MNHGY and CDR2 is SAAAGT.

This clonotype came up a few times. CDR3 nucleotide sequence: TGTGCCACCAGCACTCCGGGTCTACGAGGGCAGTACTTC. It is translated as CATSTPGLRGQYF. V usage is TRBV15 and J usage is TRBJ2-7; unclear D gene. Germline CDR1 reads LNHNV; CDR2 reads YYDKDF (reference sequence). The CDR3 has 13 amino acids. V was trimmed by 4 bases and J by 9 bases, leaving 16 bases between them.

The chain carries TRBV10-3 and TRBJ2-5, with no clear D. Germline values: CDR1 ENHRY, CDR2 SYGVKD. Trimming took 4 bases from V and 7 from J, leaving 10 bases between them. The CDR3 consists of 12 residues. The CDR3 protein is CAISGSEGTQYF. The CDR3 DNA follows: TGTGCCATCAGTGGAAGTGAAGGGACCCAGTACTTC.

J is TRBJ1-5 and V is TRBV6-2 or TRBV6-3; D uncertain. The V gene's germline CDR1 is MNHEY and CDR2 SVGEGT. The ends were cut back, 7 bases at V and 0 bases at J, with 10 bases in the middle. The CDR3 is 14 residues long. The CDR3 loop reads CASIGVDSNQPQHF. Written as DNA, the CDR3 is TGTGCCAGCATTGGAGTAGATAGCAATCAGCCCCAGCATTTT.

This clonotype was seen a handful of times. The chain recombines TRBV6-1 with TRBJ2-7; either TRBD1 or TRBD2 may supply D (5 bases each). The V gene lost 6 bases and the J gene lost 1 base, with 16 bases spanning the gap. This CDR3 has 15 residues. The V gene's germline CDR1 is MNHNS and CDR2 SASEGT. Here the CDR3 reads CASRGFRDGSYEQYF. Written as DNA, the CDR3 is TGTGCCAGCAGGGGTTTCCGGGACGGATCCTACGAGCAGTACTTC.

The table lists this clonotype with many counts. The V call is TRBV27, the J call TRBJ2-1, with 7 bases matching TRBD2. This CDR3 region has 16 residues. CDR1 and CDR2 from the germline V gene are MNHEY and SMNVEV (reference sequence). V was clipped by 3 bases and J by 4 bases; unmatched bases: 9. The CDR3 loop is CASSFFGGGEYNEQFF. CDR3 bases: TGTGCCAGCAGTTTTTTCGGGGGAGGGGAATACAATGAGCAGTTCTTC.

This clonotype has only a few counts. The V gene is TRBV6-5, the J gene TRBJ2-5; 9 bases are shared with TRBD2. The V gene's germline CDR1 is MNHEY and CDR2 SVGAGI. Losses at the gene ends were 6 bases for V and 2 bases for J; bases not matched to a gene: 4. This CDR3 spans 14 amino acids. The CDR3: CASSGSGGQETQYF. In nucleotides, the CDR3 is TGTGCCAGCAGCGGTAGCGGGGGACAAGAGACCCAGTACTTC.

V usage is TRBV6-1 and J usage is TRBJ1-5; D is possibly TRBD1 (6 bases). This CDR3 has 15 amino acids. CDR1 and CDR2 from the germline V gene are MNHNS and SASEGT. Trimming left V 6 bases short and J 11 bases short, with 23 bases between. CDR3 sequence: CASRIRGSGDQSQHF. CDR3 bases: TGTGCCAGCAGGATAAGAGGATCAGGGGACCAGTCCCAGCATTTT.

This clonotype was seen repeatedly, ten times or more. The CDR3 loop is CASEGTDTQYF. The CDR3 DNA reads as TGTGCCAGCGAAGGCACAGATACGCAGTATTTT. This chain joins TRBV12-3 or TRBV12-4 and TRBJ2-3; D is undetermined. The CDR3 is made up of 11 amino acids. V lost 8 bases to trimming and J lost 1 base, with 4 bases between them.

There are many counts of this clonotype. V is TRBV7-2 and J is TRBJ1-6; D unclear. The CDR3 has 15 amino acids. Germline V CDR1 and CDR2: SGHTA, FQGNSA. Trimming removed 3 bases at V and 8 bases at J, with 14 bases between. The CDR3 DNA is TGTGCCAGCAGCTTTCCGGGGAAATGGGATTCACCCCTCCACTTT. The encoded protein is CASSFPGKWDSPLHF.

This clonotype was found a few times. V usage is TRBV27 and J usage is TRBJ1-1, with D tentatively TRBD1 (6 bases). The CDR3 totals 14 residues. CDR1 is MNHEY, CDR2 SMNVEV, per germline (reference sequence). V shed 7 bases and J shed 1 base, with 13 bases lying between them. The CDR3: CASTPGAPNTEAFF. CDR3 nucleotides: TGTGCCAGCACCCCGGGGGCCCCGAACACTGAAGCTTTCTTT.

The CDR3 nucleotides are TGTGCCAGCAGTTACGCCCCCGACGCCCCACGCGGGGATACGCAGTATTTT. Protein: CASSYAPDAPRGDTQYF. The chain employs TRBV6-2 or TRBV6-3 and TRBJ2-3, with D perhaps matching TRBD2 (5 bases). The V and J ends lost 2 bases and 6 bases respectively, with 21 bases between them. Germline lookup yields CDR1 MNHEY and CDR2 SVGEGT. This CDR3 is 17 amino acids long.